One sample yielded the 3 T cell receptor beta chains listed below, sequenced in a study of neoadjuvant anti-PD-1 for oral cavity cancer. Assay: immunoSEQ multiplex PCR; the TCRdb copy retains only in-frame clones and omits some. The sample carries approximately 15,000 clones, 55% to 80% recorded once. This material consisted of PBMCs, taken before nivolumab (anti-PD-1) treatment. Receptors originate from a person aged 35 to 85 with oral cavity squamous cell carcinoma.

The rearrangement joins TRBV27 to TRBJ2-7; perhaps TRBD2 as D (5 bases). The CDR3 is 16 residues long. Germline V gene sequence: CDR1 MNHEY, CDR2 SMNVEV (reference sequence). The V end was cut by 6 bases, the J end by 0 bases, with 18 bases between. The CDR3 spells CASRATSTITSYEQYF. DNA of the CDR3: TGTGCCAGCAGAGCAACTAGTACAATCACCTCCTACGAGCAGTACTTC.

A few counts support this clone. This sequence joins TRBV4-2 and TRBJ2-5, with TRBD2 identical over 8 bases. Germline trimming cut 1 base from V and 0 bases from J; bases unmatched to any gene: 7. The germline gives CDR1 LGHNA, CDR2 YNFKEQ. This CDR3 comprises 17 residues. The CDR3 sequence: CASSQGGLAGHQETQYF. The CDR3 DNA is TGTGCCAGCAGCCAAGGGGGCCTAGCGGGCCACCAAGAGACCCAGTACTTC.

This clone was counted once. The J gene is TRBJ1-4, the V gene TRBV7-9, with 7 bases lining up with TRBD1. The CDR3 totals 14 residues. CDR1 is SEHNR, CDR2 FQNEAQ, per germline (reference sequence). Trimming removed 7 bases from V and 5 bases from J; junction bases left unmatched: 7. CDR3 bases: TGTGCCAGCACCCGACAGGGAAGAAATGAAAAACTGTTTTTT. This codes for CASTRQGRNEKLFF.